This entry lists 2 T cell receptor beta chains sequenced from one sample in a study of siplizumab effects on memory and regulatory T cells. Produced via immunoSEQ multiplex PCR; TCRdb's table is partial and in-frame only. The data show tens of thousands of clones, about 89% seen once. The sequencing sample was made of naive CD4+ T cells sorted from blood. The receptors were gathered from a human donor in good health.

This clone was recorded once. The chain uses TRBV18 and TRBJ1-4, with 7 bases fitting TRBD1. The V gene end was trimmed by 4 bases and the J gene end by 5 bases; junction bases not matched to a gene: 7. Germline CDR1 is KGHSH and CDR2 is LQKENI. The CDR3 totals 15 residues. CDR3 in DNA: TGTGCCAGCTCACAATCGGCACAGGGGAATGAAAAACTGTTTTTT. Translated, it gives CASSQSAQGNEKLFF.

The rearrangement links TRBV19 to TRBJ2-3; 14 bases agree with TRBD2. The ends lost 5 bases at V and 5 bases at J; junction bases unmatched: 3. Germline loops: CDR1 LNHDA, CDR2 SQIVND (reference sequence). The CDR3 length is 15 residues. The CDR3 protein is CASSGTSGRGDTQYF. In DNA, the CDR3 is TGTGCCAGTAGTGGGACTAGCGGGAGAGGAGATACGCAGTATTTT.